A selection of T cell receptor beta chains follows, all from one sample in a study of cytomegalovirus exposure and HLA in healthy donors. Clones were read by immunoSEQ multiplex PCR, and TCRdb kept only the in-frame ones, dropping some. The sample consists of 110,000 to 150,000 clones, more than 80% of them appearing once. Sequencing was carried out using PBMCs. The receptors were sampled from a woman between 35 and 50 years old in good health and CMV-seropositive. The CDR3 runs from the conserved cysteine through the conserved F or W. A D gene is named only where the DNA matches it firmly. Size values are once, few and many counts, or a class for expanded clones, and some rows have none.

D gene | clone size | J gene | V gene | CDR3 DNA | CDR3 protein
. | . | TRBJ1-6 | TRBV30 | TGTGCCTGGAGCCCTAGGCTTAATTCACCCCTCCACTTT | CAWSPRLNSPLHF
. | . | TRBJ2-3 | TRBV7-3 | TGTGCCAGCAGCCCGGTACTTGGCGGCAGCACAGATACGCAGTATTTT | CASSPVLGGSTDTQYF
TRBD1 | . | TRBJ1-2 | TRBV27 | TGTGCCAGCAGTTTAGAGGGACAGGGGACTAACTATGGCTACACCTTC | CASSLEGQGTNYGYTF
. | . | TRBJ2-5 | TRBV11-2 | TGTGCCAGCAGCTTAGAAGGGGTCGGCCAAGAGACCCAGTACTTC | CASSLEGVGQETQYF
. | . | TRBJ1-3 | TRBV30 | TGTGCCTGGGGGGTCCCAGGGGCTGGAAACACCATATATTTT | CAWGVPGAGNTIYF
TRBD1 | few | TRBJ1-1 | TRBV30 | TGTGCCTGGAGACGGACAGGGTTTGAAGCTTTCTTT | CAWRRTGFEAFF
. | . | TRBJ2-3 | TRBV9 | TGTGCCAGCAGCGTAGTTATGTCAGATACGCAGTATTTT | CASSVVMSDTQYF
TRBD1 | . | TRBJ2-7 | TRBV4-1 | TGCGCCAGCAGTCTGGACAGGGATGGCTCCTACGAGCAGTACTTC | CASSLDRDGSYEQYF
TRBD2 | . | TRBJ2-1 | TRBV11-1 | TGTGCCAGCAGCCCAACTAGCGGGATCTACAATGAGCAGTTCTTC | CASSPTSGIYNEQFF
. | . | TRBJ1-2 | TRBV15 | TGTGCCACCAGTGCTGAACGGACAGCCCATGGCTACACCTTC | CATSAERTAHGYTF
. | . | TRBJ1-1 | TRBV7-9 | TGTGCCAGCAGCCTACCCTCTGGTGAAGCTTTCTTT | CASSLPSGEAFF
. | . | TRBJ1-2 | TRBV11-2 | TGTGCCAGCAGCCTGGGAGGGGGGATTAGGACCTTC | CASSLGGGIRTF
. | . | TRBJ2-1 | TRBV30 | TGTGCCTGGAGGAGCTCCTACAATGAGCAGTTCTTC | CAWRSSYNEQFF
TRBD2 | . | TRBJ2-1 | TRBV7-4 | TGTGCCAGCAGCATGCAGCGGGGGGCTAAAGATTCCTACAATGAGCAGTTCTTC | CASSMQRGAKDSYNEQFF
. | . | TRBJ1-2 | TRBV18 | TGTGCCAGCTCACCACCGTCCAGGGCCCAGGGTGGCTACACCTTC | CASSPPSRAQGGYTF
TRBD1 | . | TRBJ1-1 | TRBV9 | TGTGCCAGCAGCGTAGCAGGGGGCGCGGGTCCCACTGAAGCTTTCTTT | CASSVAGGAGPTEAFF
TRBD1 | few | TRBJ1-2 | TRBV10-3 | TGTGCCATCAGTGATACCTCGGGACAGCGCCTCTATGGCTACACCTTC | CAISDTSGQRLYGYTF
. | . | TRBJ1-4 | TRBV9 | TGTGCCAGCAGCGCCAAGAGTACCGCTAATGAAAAACTGTTTTTT | CASSAKSTANEKLFF
TRBD2 | few | TRBJ2-3 | TRBV19 | TGTGCCAGTAGTATTGCGGGAGGGTTTTCAGATACGCAGTATTTT | CASSIAGGFSDTQYF
TRBD2 | . | TRBJ2-1 | TRBV5-4 | TGTGCCAGCAGCGGGACTAGCGCCTACAATGAGCAGTTCTTC | CASSGTSAYNEQFF
TRBD2 | . | TRBJ2-5 | TRBV7-2 | TGTGCCAGCAGCCCCCGACTAGCTGGGGAGCAGTACTTC | CASSPRLAGEQYF
. | . | TRBJ2-1 | TRBV19 | TGTGCCAGTAGTATAGTGACAGCCAAAGGAACCCAGTTCTTC | CASSIVTAKGTQFF
TRBD1 | . | TRBJ1-1 | TRBV9 | TGTGCCAGCAGCGAGCCAGGGGGCACTGAAGCTTTCTTT | CASSEPGGTEAFF
TRBD2 | . | TRBJ2-1 | TRBV19 | TGTGCCAGTAGGAGGCTAGCGGGGGGGCCGGCTTACAATGAGCAGTTCTTC | CASRRLAGGPAYNEQFF
TRBD1 | . | TRBJ1-2 | TRBV15 | TGTGCCACCAGCAGAGATCGGTTAGGGACAGGGCAAGGCTACACCTTC | CATSRDRLGTGQGYTF
TRBD2 | . | TRBJ2-3 | TRBV28 | TGTGCCAGCAGATCCGGGACTAGCGGTAAGGGCACAGATACGCAGTATTTT | CASRSGTSGKGTDTQYF
TRBD1 | . | TRBJ2-7 | TRBV9 | TGTGCCAGCAGCCCAGCACGGGACAGGGGTTACGAGCAGTACTTC | CASSPARDRGYEQYF
TRBD2 | . | TRBJ2-3 | TRBV2 | TGTGCCAGCAAGAAACTAGCGGGAGGGCAGGATACGCAGTATTTT | CASKKLAGGQDTQYF
. | . | TRBJ1-1 | TRBV5-4 | TGTGCCAGCAGCACAGGGACCGTACTCATGAACACTGAAGCTTTCTTT | CASSTGTVLMNTEAFF
. | . | TRBJ1-2 | TRBV5-4 | TGTGCCAGCAGCTTGGCAGGAATCGGCTACACCTTC | CASSLAGIGYTF
. | . | TRBJ1-4 | TRBV7-8 | TGTGCCAGCAGCCTTGGACGGGGGGGGACTAATGAAAAACTGTTTTTT | CASSLGRGGTNEKLFF
. | . | TRBJ1-2 | TRBV28 | TGTGCCAGCGGCTACAGGGTGGAACTTAATGGCTACACCTTC | CASGYRVELNGYTF
. | . | TRBJ1-1 | TRBV7-9 | TGTGCCAGCAGCCTTAACAGCATGAACACTGAAGCTTTCTTT | CASSLNSMNTEAFF
. | . | TRBJ2-7 | TRBV21-1 | TGTGCCAGCAGCAAAGTTGACAGCTCCTACGAGCAGTACTTC | CASSKVDSSYEQYF
TRBD1 | . | TRBJ2-3 | TRBV18 | TGTGCCAGCTCATCGGACAGGGACACAGATACGCAGTATTTT | CASSSDRDTDTQYF
. | . | TRBJ2-5 | TRBV6-1 | TGTGCCAGCAGTGGACCACTACCACTAGATTGGGACCAGTACTTC | CASSGPLPLDWDQYF
TRBD2 | . | TRBJ2-7 | TRBV2 | TGTGCCAGCAGGATAGGGACTAGCGGGAAAAACGAGCAGTACTTC | CASRIGTSGKNEQYF
TRBD2 | once | TRBJ2-7 | TRBV6-6 | TGTGCCAGCAGTTACTCGAGCGGACTAGTGTCTTTC | CASSYSSGLVSF
. | . | TRBJ2-7 | TRBV15 | TGTGCCACCAGCAGAGACCCAGGTTTTTACTACGAGCAGTACTTC | CATSRDPGFYYEQYF
TRBD1 | few | TRBJ1-2 | TRBV9 | TGTGCCAGCAGCGCGGGCGTGGACAGGGAGTCGGGCTACACCTTC | CASSAGVDRESGYTF
TRBD1 | . | TRBJ1-4 | TRBV9 | TGTGCCAGCAGCGTAGGGGACAGGGCTAATGAAAAACTGTTTTTT | CASSVGDRANEKLFF
. | . | TRBJ2-6 | TRBV2 | TGTGCCAGCGAGGGAAGCTCTGGGGCCAACGTCCTGACTTTC | CASEGSSGANVLTF
TRBD1 | . | TRBJ2-2 | TRBV9 | TGTGCCAGCAGCGTAGGCCCCATGACAGGGTTGGTCGGGGAGCTGTTTTTT | CASSVGPMTGLVGELFF
. | . | TRBJ1-1 | TRBV7-8 | TGTGCCAGCTCCCGACTGGCCGGAGGCCTGGTTGAAGCTTTCTTT | CASSRLAGGLVEAFF
. | . | TRBJ1-2 | TRBV30 | TGTGCCTGGATCTTCGAACTCGCAATCGGGGGGATCTATGGCTACACCTTC | CAWIFELAIGGIYGYTF
. | . | TRBJ2-4 | TRBV19 | TGTGCCAGTAGTCAAGCCAAAAACATTCAGTACTTC | CASSQAKNIQYF